A selection of T cell receptor beta chains follows, all from one sample in a study of OX40 agonist ivuxolimab in advanced cancers. The assay was immunoSEQ multiplex PCR, and TCRdb's table has in-frame clones only and misses some. This table has approximately 58,000 clones, approximately 83% appearing once. The specimen was CD4+ or CD8+ T cells sorted from blood, collected in a trial of the OX40 agonist ivuxolimab. Receptor source: an adult with an advanced solid tumor such as melanoma, head and neck, liver or kidney cancer. CDR3s include the opening cysteine and the closing phenylalanine or tryptophan. The D gene is left open where the match is weak. Only part of the rows carry a size: once, few, many, or a class if the clone is expanded.

clone_size: NA
j_call: TRBJ1-6
d_call: NA
v_call: TRBV19
cdr3_aa: CASSRLDNSPLHF
cdr3_nt: TGTGCCAGTAGTCGGTTGGATAATTCACCCCTCCACTTT

clone_size: NA
j_call: TRBJ1-5
d_call: TRBD1
v_call: TRBV7-2
cdr3_aa: CASSLETGGNQPQHF
cdr3_nt: TGTGCCAGCAGCTTAGAGACAGGGGGCAATCAGCCCCAGCATTTT

clone_size: NA
j_call: TRBJ1-5
d_call: NA
v_call: TRBV28
cdr3_aa: CASSPLWGNSNQPQHF
cdr3_nt: TGTGCCAGCAGTCCCCTTTGGGGGAATAGCAATCAGCCCCAGCATTTT

clone_size: NA
j_call: TRBJ1-2
d_call: TRBD1
v_call: TRBV7-2
cdr3_aa: CASSTRQGPVYYTF
cdr3_nt: TGTGCCAGCAGCACTCGACAGGGGCCCGTCTACTACACCTTC

clone_size: NA
j_call: TRBJ1-1
d_call: NA
v_call: TRBV5-6
cdr3_aa: CASGLLGAQQLNTEAFF
cdr3_nt: TGTGCCAGCGGGCTTCTCGGCGCACAACAATTGAACACTGAAGCTTTCTTT

clone_size: NA
j_call: TRBJ2-1
d_call: TRBD2
v_call: TRBV9
cdr3_aa: CASNLGGGLAILNFNNEQFF
cdr3_nt: TGTGCCAGCAACTTAGGAGGGGGACTAGCGATCCTCAACTTCAACAATGAGCAGTTCTTC

clone_size: NA
j_call: TRBJ2-1
d_call: TRBD2
v_call: TRBV7-2
cdr3_aa: CASSLYTGRLNEQFF
cdr3_nt: TGTGCCAGCAGCTTATACACCGGGAGGTTAAATGAGCAGTTCTTC

clone_size: NA
j_call: TRBJ2-3
d_call: NA
v_call: TRBV30
cdr3_aa: CASQNRIHTDTQYF
cdr3_nt: TGTGCCTCCCAGAATCGGATTCACACAGATACGCAGTATTTT

clone_size: NA
j_call: TRBJ2-2
d_call: TRBD1
v_call: TRBV7-3
cdr3_aa: CASRPTGGGTGELFF
cdr3_nt: TGTGCCAGCAGACCTACAGGGGGTGGCACCGGGGAGCTGTTTTTT

clone_size: NA
j_call: TRBJ1-5
d_call: TRBD1
v_call: TRBV2
cdr3_aa: CASRDNRGSNQPQHF
cdr3_nt: TGTGCCAGCAGGGACAACAGGGGTAGTAATCAGCCCCAGCATTTT

clone_size: NA
j_call: TRBJ1-6
d_call: NA
v_call: TRBV18
cdr3_aa: CASSPGDYNSPLHF
cdr3_nt: TGTGCCAGCTCACCAGGGGACTATAATTCACCCCTCCACTTT

clone_size: NA
j_call: TRBJ1-1
d_call: NA
v_call: TRBV10-1
cdr3_aa: CASTATVNTEAFF
cdr3_nt: TGCGCCAGCACTGCGACGGTGAACACTGAAGCTTTCTTT

clone_size: NA
j_call: TRBJ1-1
d_call: NA
v_call: TRBV7-7
cdr3_aa: CASSPQGATEAFF
cdr3_nt: TGTGCTAGCAGCCCTCAGGGAGCCACTGAAGCTTTCTTT

clone_size: once
j_call: TRBJ2-3
d_call: NA
v_call: TRBV7-9
cdr3_aa: CASSSQGGSSDTQYF
cdr3_nt: TGTGCCAGCAGCTCACAGGGAGGGTCGAGTGATACGCAGTATTTT

clone_size: NA
j_call: TRBJ1-5
d_call: TRBD1
v_call: TRBV2
cdr3_aa: CASSVARDRGLSSNQPQHF
cdr3_nt: TGTGCCAGCAGTGTCGCCCGGGACAGGGGGCTTTCGAGCAATCAGCCCCAGCATTTT

clone_size: NA
j_call: TRBJ1-2
d_call: NA
v_call: TRBV27
cdr3_aa: CASSPTQGMSYTF
cdr3_nt: TGTGCCAGCAGTCCGACACAGGGAATGAGCTACACCTTC

clone_size: NA
j_call: TRBJ2-7
d_call: NA
v_call: TRBV4-1
cdr3_aa: CASSQEQGETYEQYF
cdr3_nt: TGCGCCAGCAGCCAGGAACAGGGTGAGACCTACGAGCAGTACTTC

clone_size: NA
j_call: TRBJ1-6
d_call: NA
v_call: TRBV30
cdr3_aa: CAWSPPRGWSSYNSPLHF
cdr3_nt: TGTGCCTGGAGCCCCCCTCGGGGATGGAGCTCCTATAATTCACCCCTCCACTTT

clone_size: NA
j_call: TRBJ1-4
d_call: NA
v_call: TRBV6-6
cdr3_aa: CASSYLQAEKLFF
cdr3_nt: TGTGCCAGCAGTTACCTACAGGCGGAAAAACTGTTTTTT

clone_size: NA
j_call: TRBJ2-7
d_call: TRBD1
v_call: TRBV28
cdr3_aa: CASSLGTGGFWSYEQYF
cdr3_nt: TGTGCCAGCAGTTTGGGGACAGGGGGCTTCTGGTCCTACGAGCAGTACTTC

clone_size: NA
j_call: TRBJ2-7
d_call: TRBD1
v_call: TRBV7-3
cdr3_aa: CASTPGDRGFLF
cdr3_nt: TGTGCCAGCACGCCAGGGGACAGGGGCTTCTTATTC

clone_size: NA
j_call: TRBJ2-3
d_call: NA
v_call: TRBV29-1
cdr3_aa: CSVEVGQSTDTQYF
cdr3_nt: TGCAGCGTTGAAGTCGGGCAGTCGACAGATACGCAGTATTTT

clone_size: once
j_call: TRBJ1-5
d_call: TRBD1
v_call: TRBV2
cdr3_aa: CASSPGGSQPQHF
cdr3_nt: TGTGCCAGCAGTCCAGGGGGCAGTCAGCCCCAGCATTTT

clone_size: NA
j_call: TRBJ2-6
d_call: TRBD1
v_call: TRBV11-3
cdr3_aa: CASSVQTGLVSGANVLTF
cdr3_nt: TGTGCCAGCAGTGTACAGACAGGGCTAGTATCGGGGGCCAACGTCCTGACTTTC

clone_size: NA
j_call: TRBJ1-6
d_call: NA
v_call: TRBV5-5
cdr3_aa: CASSPIVSNSPLHF
cdr3_nt: TGTGCCAGCAGCCCTATCGTGTCGAACTCACCCCTCCACTTT

clone_size: NA
j_call: TRBJ1-2
d_call: NA
v_call: TRBV6-5
cdr3_aa: CASKDRYVGGYTF
cdr3_nt: TGTGCCAGCAAGGACCGCTACGTCGGGGGCTACACCTTC

clone_size: NA
j_call: TRBJ1-5
d_call: TRBD1
v_call: TRBV6-5
cdr3_aa: CASSKDRGLGQPQHF
cdr3_nt: TGTGCCAGCAGTAAGGACAGGGGGCTCGGTCAGCCCCAGCATTTT

clone_size: NA
j_call: TRBJ2-1
d_call: NA
v_call: TRBV5-1
cdr3_aa: CASSPSEAVYLYNEQFF
cdr3_nt: TGCGCCAGCAGCCCCTCTGAGGCAGTCTATCTCTACAATGAGCAGTTCTTC

clone_size: NA
j_call: TRBJ2-6
d_call: TRBD1
v_call: TRBV19
cdr3_aa: CATDRGSVSGANVLTF
cdr3_nt: TGTGCCACTGACAGGGGTAGCGTCTCTGGGGCCAACGTCCTGACTTTC

clone_size: few
j_call: TRBJ1-2
d_call: NA
v_call: TRBV16
cdr3_aa: CASSQGAGYTF
cdr3_nt: TGTGCCAGCAGCCAAGGGGCTGGCTACACCTTC

clone_size: NA
j_call: TRBJ1-4
d_call: TRBD1
v_call: TRBV19
cdr3_aa: CASSINRGEKLFF
cdr3_nt: TGTGCCAGTAGTATTAACAGGGGTGAAAAACTGTTTTTT

clone_size: few
j_call: TRBJ1-4
d_call: NA
v_call: TRBV5-4
cdr3_aa: CASSLGTAEKLFF
cdr3_nt: TGTGCCAGCAGCTTGGGGACAGCTGAAAAACTGTTTTTT

clone_size: NA
j_call: TRBJ2-2
d_call: TRBD2
v_call: TRBV11-3
cdr3_aa: CASSLDPGTSATGELFF
cdr3_nt: TGTGCCAGCAGCTTAGATCCCGGGACTAGCGCCACCGGGGAGCTGTTTTTT

clone_size: NA
j_call: TRBJ2-7
d_call: NA
v_call: TRBV19
cdr3_aa: CASSQSRSVYEQYF
cdr3_nt: TGTGCCAGTAGTCAATCCAGGTCGGTCTACGAGCAGTACTTC

clone_size: NA
j_call: TRBJ2-1
d_call: NA
v_call: TRBV5-1
cdr3_aa: CASSSASGAIYNEQFF
cdr3_nt: TGCGCCAGCAGCTCTGCCTCGGGGGCGATTTACAATGAGCAGTTCTTC

clone_size: NA
j_call: TRBJ1-2
d_call: NA
v_call: TRBV5-1
cdr3_aa: CASRSSNYGYTF
cdr3_nt: TGCGCCAGCAGGTCAAGTAACTATGGCTACACCTTC

clone_size: NA
j_call: TRBJ2-5
d_call: TRBD2
v_call: TRBV10-1
cdr3_aa: CASSGSGSGRRETQYF
cdr3_nt: TGCGCCAGCAGTGGCTCGGGTAGCGGGAGACGAGAGACCCAGTACTTC

clone_size: NA
j_call: TRBJ2-4
d_call: NA
v_call: TRBV5-8
cdr3_aa: CASSSRGHGNIQYF
cdr3_nt: TGTGCCAGCAGCTCCAGGGGACACGGAAACATTCAGTACTTC

clone_size: NA
j_call: TRBJ2-1
d_call: NA
v_call: TRBV25-1
cdr3_aa: CASNGGPGEQFF
cdr3_nt: TGTGCCAGCAACGGGGGGCCGGGTGAGCAGTTCTTC

clone_size: NA
j_call: TRBJ1-5
d_call: NA
v_call: TRBV19
cdr3_aa: CASNHSPGPQHF
cdr3_nt: TGTGCCAGTAATCACAGCCCAGGACCCCAGCATTTT

clone_size: NA
j_call: TRBJ1-1
d_call: NA
v_call: TRBV11-3
cdr3_aa: CASSLGGRTEAFF
cdr3_nt: TGTGCCAGCAGCTTAGGCGGGAGAACTGAAGCTTTCTTT

clone_size: NA
j_call: TRBJ2-3
d_call: NA
v_call: TRBV30
cdr3_aa: CAWSRASTDTQYF
cdr3_nt: TGTGCCTGGAGTCGGGCTAGCACAGATACGCAGTATTTT

clone_size: NA
j_call: TRBJ1-1
d_call: NA
v_call: TRBV11-3
cdr3_aa: CASSLGPRNTEAFF
cdr3_nt: TGTGCCAGCAGCTTAGGTCCTCGGAACACTGAAGCTTTCTTT

clone_size: NA
j_call: TRBJ2-7
d_call: NA
v_call: TRBV10-1
cdr3_aa: CASSDVRANYEQYF
cdr3_nt: TGCGCCAGCAGTGACGTCCGGGCCAACTACGAGCAGTACTTC

clone_size: NA
j_call: TRBJ2-6
d_call: NA
v_call: TRBV15
cdr3_aa: CATSRPRLGTGANVLTF
cdr3_nt: TGTGCCACCAGCAGGCCCCGGTTAGGTACCGGGGCCAACGTCCTGACTTTC

clone_size: NA
j_call: TRBJ1-1
d_call: NA
v_call: TRBV7-2
cdr3_aa: CASRSGPHTEAFF
cdr3_nt: TGTGCCAGCAGGTCGGGCCCCCACACTGAAGCTTTCTTT

clone_size: once
j_call: TRBJ1-6
d_call: NA
v_call: TRBV10-3
cdr3_aa: CAISQQEHSYNSPLHF
cdr3_nt: TGTGCCATCAGCCAACAGGAACACTCCTATAATTCACCCCTCCACTTT

clone_size: NA
j_call: TRBJ1-1
d_call: NA
v_call: TRBV6-1
cdr3_aa: CASRPKTEAFF
cdr3_nt: TGTGCCAGCAGACCGAAGACCGAAGCTTTCTTT

clone_size: NA
j_call: TRBJ1-4
d_call: NA
v_call: TRBV7-2
cdr3_aa: CASSLAEARGEKLFF
cdr3_nt: TGTGCCAGCAGCTTAGCGGAGGCCCGAGGTGAAAAACTGTTTTTT

clone_size: few
j_call: TRBJ2-4
d_call: NA
v_call: TRBV20-1
cdr3_aa: CSARAHNIQYF
cdr3_nt: TGCAGTGCTAGAGCCCACAACATTCAGTACTTC

clone_size: NA
j_call: TRBJ1-3
d_call: NA
v_call: TRBV14
cdr3_aa: CASSPTITSGNTIYF
cdr3_nt: TGTGCCAGCAGCCCGACGATCACCTCTGGAAACACCATATATTTT

clone_size: NA
j_call: TRBJ1-1
d_call: NA
v_call: TRBV9
cdr3_aa: CASSVGQSTEAFF
cdr3_nt: TGTGCCAGCAGCGTAGGACAGTCCACTGAAGCTTTCTTT

clone_size: NA
j_call: TRBJ2-5
d_call: NA
v_call: TRBV19
cdr3_aa: CASSISSRGPGTQYF
cdr3_nt: TGTGCCAGTAGTATAAGCAGTCGGGGGCCAGGGACCCAGTACTTC

clone_size: NA
j_call: TRBJ1-6
d_call: TRBD1
v_call: TRBV11-2
cdr3_aa: CASRLGQGQAVSPLHF
cdr3_nt: TGTGCCAGCCGTTTAGGACAGGGTCAAGCCGTTTCACCCCTCCACTTT

clone_size: NA
j_call: TRBJ2-7
d_call: NA
v_call: TRBV5-5
cdr3_aa: CASSYSPYEQYF
cdr3_nt: TGTGCCAGCAGCTACAGCCCCTACGAGCAGTACTTC